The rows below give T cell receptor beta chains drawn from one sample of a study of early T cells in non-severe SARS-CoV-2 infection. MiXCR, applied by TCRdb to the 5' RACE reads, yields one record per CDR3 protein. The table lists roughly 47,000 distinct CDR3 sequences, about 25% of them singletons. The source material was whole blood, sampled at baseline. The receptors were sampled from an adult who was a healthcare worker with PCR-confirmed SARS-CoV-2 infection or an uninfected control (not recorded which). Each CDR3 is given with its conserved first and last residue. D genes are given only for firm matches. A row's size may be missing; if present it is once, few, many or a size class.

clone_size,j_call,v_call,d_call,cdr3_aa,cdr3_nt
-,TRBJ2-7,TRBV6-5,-,CASSPRGESYEQYF,TGTGCCAGCAGTCCTAGGGGGGAATCCTACGAGCAGTACTTC
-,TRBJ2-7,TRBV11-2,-,CASSPPGEYEQYF,TGTGCCAGCAGTCCTCCAGGGGAGTACGAGCAGTACTTC
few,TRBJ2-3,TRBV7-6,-,CASSLSENTQYF,TGTGCCAGCAGCTTAAGTGAGAATACGCAGTATTTT
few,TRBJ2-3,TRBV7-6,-,CASSSSRGGPDTQYF,TGTGCCAGCAGCTCCTCCAGAGGCGGACCAGATACGCAGTATTTT
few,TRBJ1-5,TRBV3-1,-,CASSRGGSSNQPQHF,TGTGCCAGCAGCCGTGGGGGCAGTAGCAATCAGCCCCAGCATTTT
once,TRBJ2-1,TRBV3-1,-,CASSQEPGAYNEQFF,TGTGCCAGCAGCCAAGAGCCAGGTGCCTACAATGAGCAGTTCTTC
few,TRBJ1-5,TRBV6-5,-,CASSRALGDQPQHF,TGTGCCAGCAGCCGGGCGTTGGGGGATCAGCCCCAGCATTTT
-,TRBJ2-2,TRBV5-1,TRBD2,CASSHPGRANTGELFF,TGCGCCAGCAGCCACCCGGGGAGGGCGAACACCGGGGAGCTGTTTTTT
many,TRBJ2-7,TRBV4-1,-,CASSPREDGTYEQYF,TGCGCCAGCAGCCCGAGGGAGGACGGAACCTACGAGCAGTACTTC
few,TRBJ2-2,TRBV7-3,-,CASSFTSDGELFF,TGTGCCAGCAGCTTCACTAGTGACGGGGAGCTGTTTTTT
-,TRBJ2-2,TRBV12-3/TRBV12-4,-,CASSRTGELFF,TGTGCCAGCAGCAGGACCGGGGAGCTGTTTTTT
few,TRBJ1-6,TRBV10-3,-,CATGRAPNNSPLHF,TGTGCAACAGGGAGGGCCCCAAATAATTCACCCCTCCACTTT
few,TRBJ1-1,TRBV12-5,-,CASAYSTPNTEAFF,TGTGCTAGTGCCTACTCGACACCTAACACTGAAGCTTTCTTT
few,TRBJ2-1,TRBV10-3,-,CASRGQGSYNEQFF,TGTGCCTCAAGGGGCCAAGGCTCCTACAATGAGCAGTTCTTC
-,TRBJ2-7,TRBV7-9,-,CASSPLAGALREQYF,TGTGCCAGCAGCCCCCTCGCGGGGGCCCTTCGGGAGCAGTACTTC
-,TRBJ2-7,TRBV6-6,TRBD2,CASNPARGVVEQYF,TGTGCCAGCAACCCAGCACGGGGGGTGGTCGAGCAGTACTTC
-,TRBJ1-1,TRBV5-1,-,CASSLERTVNTEAFF,TGCGCCAGCAGCTTGGAACGGACAGTGAACACTGAAGCTTTCTTT
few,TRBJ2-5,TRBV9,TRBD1,CASSVDDRGRETQYF,TGTGCCAGCAGCGTAGACGACAGGGGTAGAGAGACCCAGTACTTC
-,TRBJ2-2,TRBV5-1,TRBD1,CASSRDSLAGELFF,TGCGCCAGCAGCCGGGACAGTTTAGCCGGGGAGCTGTTTTTT
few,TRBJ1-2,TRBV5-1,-,CASSYGQGPHYGYTF,TGCGCCAGCAGCTACGGTCAGGGTCCCCACTATGGCTACACCTTC
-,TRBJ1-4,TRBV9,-,CASSVVGDGDEKLFF,TGTGCCAGCAGCGTAGTGGGGGATGGGGATGAAAAACTGTTTTTT
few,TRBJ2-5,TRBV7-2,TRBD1,CASSDWDREQETQYF,TGTGCCAGCAGCGATTGGGACAGAGAGCAAGAGACCCAGTACTTC
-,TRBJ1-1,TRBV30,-,CAWSAATGEAFF,TGTGCCTGGAGTGCCGCGACAGGCGAAGCTTTCTTT
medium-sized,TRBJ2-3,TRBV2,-,CASSPPFTDTQYF,TGTGCCAGCAGTCCACCCTTCACAGATACGCAGTATTTT
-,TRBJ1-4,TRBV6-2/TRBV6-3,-,CASSRNEKLFF,TGTGCCAGCAGCCGTAATGAAAAACTGTTTTTT
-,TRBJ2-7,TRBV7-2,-,CASSLQGTSYEQYF,TGTGCCAGCAGCCTTCAGGGGACGTCCTACGAGCAGTACTTC
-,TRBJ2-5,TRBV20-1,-,CSARDPDGQETQYF,TGCAGTGCTAGAGACCCCGACGGGCAAGAGACCCAGTACTTC
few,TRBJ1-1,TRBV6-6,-,CASSPMSTEAFF,TGTGCCAGCAGCCCGATGTCCACTGAAGCTTTCTTT
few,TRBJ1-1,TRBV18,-,CASSPPRQGTEAFF,TGTGCCAGCTCACCACCCAGGCAGGGAACTGAAGCTTTCTTT
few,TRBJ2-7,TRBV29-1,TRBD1,CSVEDGQGASYEQYF,TGCAGCGTTGAAGATGGGCAGGGGGCTTCCTACGAGCAGTACTTC
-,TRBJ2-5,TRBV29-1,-,CSVEDGGETQYF,TGCAGCGTTGAAGATGGAGGCGAGACCCAGTACTTC
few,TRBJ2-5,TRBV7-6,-,CASSLGALRGETQYF,TGTGCCAGCAGCTTAGGGGCCCTCCGAGGGGAGACCCAGTACTTC
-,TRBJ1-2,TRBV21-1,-,CASSHGRRYGYTF,TGTGCCAGCAGCCACGGGCGGAGATATGGCTACACCTTC
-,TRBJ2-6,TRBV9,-,CASSVERQFPSSGANVLTF,TGTGCCAGCAGCGTGGAACGACAGTTTCCAAGCTCTGGGGCCAACGTCCTGACTTTC
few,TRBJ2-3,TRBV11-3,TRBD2,CASSSREEQSRDTQYF,TGTGCCAGCAGCTCCCGGGAGGAACAGTCCAGAGATACGCAGTATTTT
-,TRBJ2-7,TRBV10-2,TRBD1,CASTEGDRGREQYF,TGCGCCAGCACAGAAGGAGACAGGGGGCGCGAGCAGTACTTC
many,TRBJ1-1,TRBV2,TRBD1,CASSRGYGGTGENTEAFF,TGTGCCAGCAGTCGAGGTTATGGAGGGACAGGGGAGAACACTGAAGCTTTCTTT
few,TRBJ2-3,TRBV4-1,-,CASSHRGADTQYF,TGCGCCAGCAGCCACAGGGGTGCCGATACGCAGTATTTT
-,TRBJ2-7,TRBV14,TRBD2,CASSQDLAGGREQYF,TGTGCCAGCAGCCAAGATCTAGCGGGGGGCCGGGAGCAGTACTTC
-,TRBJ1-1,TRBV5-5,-,CASTFTRYTEAFF,TGTGCCAGCACTTTTACCCGGTACACTGAAGCTTTCTTT
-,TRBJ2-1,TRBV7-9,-,CASSFGRGSYNEQFF,TGTGCCAGCAGCTTTGGCAGGGGCTCCTACAATGAGCAGTTCTTC
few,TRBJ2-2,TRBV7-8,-,CASSLRPLDTGELFF,TGTGCCAGCAGCTTACGGCCTCTGGACACCGGGGAGCTGTTTTTT
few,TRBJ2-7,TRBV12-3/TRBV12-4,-,CASTLSQGTFFYEQYF,TGTGCCAGCACTCTGTCGCAGGGGACATTTTTTTACGAGCAGTACTTC
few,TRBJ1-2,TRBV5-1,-,CASSLGYGYTF,TGCGCCAGCAGCTTGGGATATGGCTACACCTTC
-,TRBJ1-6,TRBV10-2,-,CASSESRNSPLHF,TGCGCCAGCAGTGAGTCGAGGAATTCACCCCTCCACTTT
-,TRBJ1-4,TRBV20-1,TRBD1,CSAGHGQGDEKLFF,TGCAGTGCCGGTCACGGACAGGGGGATGAAAAACTGTTTTTT
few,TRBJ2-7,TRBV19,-,CASSMTGSYEQYF,TGTGCCAGTAGTATGACAGGCTCCTACGAGCAGTACTTC
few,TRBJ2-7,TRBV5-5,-,CASSFGTSYEQYF,TGTGCCAGCAGCTTCGGCACCTCCTACGAGCAGTACTTC
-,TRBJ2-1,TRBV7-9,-,CASSVGHGEQFF,TGTGCCAGCAGTGTAGGGCATGGTGAGCAGTTCTTC
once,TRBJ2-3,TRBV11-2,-,CASSLVGGGTDTQYF,TGTGCCAGCAGCTTAGTAGGAGGCGGAACAGATACGCAGTATTTT
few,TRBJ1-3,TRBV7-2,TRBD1,CAIATGVGGNTIYF,TGTGCCATTGCGACAGGGGTTGGCGGAAACACCATATATTTT
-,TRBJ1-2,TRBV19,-,CASRTTVYGYTF,TGTGCCAGTAGGACGACAGTCTATGGCTACACCTTC